Presented here are 31 T cell receptor beta chains from one specimen sequenced in a study of T cells after posttransplantation cyclophosphamide. Assay used: immunoSEQ multiplex PCR; TCRdb lists only in-frame clones, some missing. The sample shows 35,000 to 40,000 clones, 78% of them seen only once. Cyclophosphamide on days +3 and +4 followed busulfan-fludarabine conditioning and a marrow graft. Sample: CD4+ T cells sorted from blood, taken roughly 250 weeks after a stem cell transplant with posttransplant cyclophosphamide. These TCRs come from a female patient in her forties who received an allogeneic stem cell transplant from a related donor, was CMV-positive, and had no GVHD. Part of the T cells may come from the graft donor.

The rearrangement links TRBV6-1 to TRBJ2-7, with 7 bases matching TRBD1. This CDR3 region has 15 residues. V lost 7 bases to trimming and J lost 2 bases; unmatched junction nucleotides: 11. CDR1 and CDR2 from the germline V gene are MNHNS and SASEGT. The CDR3 region has the DNA TGTGCCAGCACCTATCTAGGGACAGATACCTACGAGCAGTACTTC. It encodes CASTYLGTDTYEQYF.

This chain links TRBV19 with TRBJ1-5, with D unresolved. Germline loops: CDR1 LNHDA, CDR2 SQIVND (reference sequence). This CDR3 has 13 residues. With 3 bases removed from V and 3 bases from J, the gap between germline ends came to 6 bases. CDR3 residues: CASSISHNQPQHF. CDR3 sequence (DNA): TGTGCCAGTAGTATTTCACACAATCAGCCCCAGCATTTT.

The chain carries TRBV2 and TRBJ1-2; 8 bases agree with TRBD1. The CDR3 has 13 residues. Germline V gives CDR1 SNHLY, CDR2 FYNNEI. J lost 7 bases, V lost 3 bases, and 4 bases had no gene match. CDR3 sequence (DNA): TGTGCCAGCAGTGAGGACAGGGTGGGTGGCTACACCTTC. It codes for CASSEDRVGGYTF.

V is TRBV25-1 and J is TRBJ1-5; D call uncertain. CDR1 and CDR2 (germline): MGHDK, SYGVNS. The CDR3 sequence is 13 residues long. V lost 6 bases and J lost 7, with 13 bases in between. CDR3 sequence: CASSPFGGQPQHF. CDR3 DNA: TGTGCCAGCAGCCCGTTTGGCGGGCAGCCCCAGCATTTT.

This clone was counted a few times. This chain links TRBV5-1 with TRBJ1-1; D remains unclear. The CDR3 length is 12 residues. Germline V gives CDR1 SGHRS, CDR2 YFSETQ. V was cut by 8 bases and J by 1 base, with 9 bases left in between. The CDR3 loop reads CASAEPNTEAFF. As DNA, the CDR3 is TGCGCCAGTGCGGAACCGAACACTGAAGCTTTCTTT.

This chain joins TRBV5-4 and TRBJ2-2; 8 positions agree with TRBD2. Losses at the gene ends were 3 bases for V and 2 bases for J; bases not matched to a gene: 3. Germline CDR1 and CDR2: SGHNT and YYREEE (reference sequence). The CDR3 totals 15 residues. DNA of the CDR3: TGTGCCAGCAGCTCGGGGGGGCATAACACCGGGGAGCTGTTTTTT. It translates to CASSSGGHNTGELFF.

The V gene is TRBV2, the J gene TRBJ1-5; D is unresolved. The CDR3 spans 14 residues. Trimming pared 2 bases from V and 1 base from J, leaving 6 bases between. CDR1 and CDR2 from the germline V gene are SNHLY and FYNNEI. CDR3 sequence: CASSERQSNQPQHF. CDR3 DNA: TGTGCCAGCAGTGAAAGACAAAGCAATCAGCCCCAGCATTTT.

The rearrangement joins TRBV18 to TRBJ1-6, with TRBD1 identical over 9 bases. Germline CDR1 KGHSH, CDR2 LQKENI. V lost 1 base to trimming and J lost 4 bases; unmatched junction nucleotides: 8. The CDR3 runs 18 residues. The CDR3 protein is CASSPLAQGTGYNSPLHF. CDR3 sequence (DNA): TGTGCCAGCTCACCACTCGCCCAAGGGACAGGGTATAATTCACCCCTCCACTTT.

The V and J genes are TRBV9 and TRBJ1-5; D is undetermined. The CDR3 runs 15 residues. Trimming stripped 3 bases from V and 4 bases from J, with 14 bases between. The V gene's germline CDR1 is SGDLS and CDR2 YYNGEE. CDR3 amino acids: CASSERDGRNQPQHF. In DNA form, the CDR3 reads TGTGCCAGCAGCGAGAGGGATGGGAGAAATCAGCCCCAGCATTTT.

V is TRBV29-1 and J is TRBJ2-5, with 12 bases matching TRBD2. The V gene's germline CDR1 is SQVTM and CDR2 ANQGSEA. After removal of 3 bases from V and 4 bases from J, the junction contained 6 bases not matched to a gene. The CDR3 loop spans 15 amino acids. CDR3 sequence: CSVEASGGAGETQYF. The CDR3 coding sequence is TGCAGCGTTGAGGCTAGCGGGGGGGCCGGAGAGACCCAGTACTTC. The entire variable domain, with the rest obtained from reference TRBV29-1 and TRBJ2-5, is as follows: SAVISQKPSRDICQRGTSLTIQCQVDSQVTMMFWYRQQPGQSLTLIATANQGSEATYESGFVIDKFPISRPNLTFSTLTVSNMSPEDSSIYLCSVEASGGAGETQYFGPGTRLLVL.

V gene TRBV11-3 combines with J gene TRBJ2-7; 7 nucleotides match TRBD1. This CDR3 has 14 amino acids. V shed 5 bases, J shed 0 bases, and the junction held 4 bases outside the gene matches. The germline gives CDR1 SGHNT, CDR2 YENEEA. The CDR3 DNA is TGTGCCAGCAGCCAACAGGGGCTCTCCTACGAGCAGTACTTC. Its protein product is CASSQQGLSYEQYF.

The chain couples TRBV5-8 to TRBJ1-1; 8 bases are a match to TRBD1. The V gene end was trimmed by 5 bases and the J gene end by 11 bases; junction bases not matched to a gene: 5. The CDR3 is 11 residues long. CDR1 and CDR2 (germline): SGHTS, YDEGEE. CDR3 residues: CASSLTGEAFF. The CDR3 region has the DNA TGTGCCAGCAGTCTGACAGGGGAGGCTTTCTTT. The complete variable domain, with remaining parts taken from reference TRBV5-8 and TRBJ1-1, reads EAGVTQSPTHLIKTRGQQATLRCSPISGHTSVYWYQQALGLGLQFLLWYDEGEERNRGNFPPRFSGRQFPNYSSELNVNALELEDSALYLCASSLTGEAFFGQGTRLTVV.

J is TRBJ1-1 and V is TRBV7-2; D perhaps matches TRBD1 (5 bases). Trimming stripped 2 bases from V and 0 bases from J, with 7 bases between. Germline CDR1 is SGHTA and CDR2 is FQGNSA. There are 14 residues in the CDR3. CDR3 sequence reads: CASSLRGMNTEAFF. DNA for the CDR3: TGTGCCAGCAGCTTACGGGGGATGAACACTGAAGCTTTCTTT.

The rearrangement links TRBV7-3 to TRBJ1-1; D unclear. CDR3 size: 13 residues. The V gene's germline CDR1 is SGHTA and CDR2 FQGTGA. V was trimmed by 4 bases and J by 2 bases, leaving 8 bases between them. Written as DNA, the CDR3 is TGTGCCAGCAGCTACACAGCTAACACTGAAGCTTTCTTT. Protein: CASSYTANTEAFF.

The chain joins TRBV7-2 to TRBJ1-5; 7 nucleotides match TRBD1. CDR1 and CDR2 (germline): SGHTA, FQGNSA. V lost 5 bases to trimming and J lost 6 bases; unmatched junction nucleotides: 7. The CDR3 is 14 residues long. DNA for the CDR3: TGTGCCAGCAGCGCAAACAGGGGTAGTCAGCCCCAGCATTTT. It codes for CASSANRGSQPQHF.

V and J are TRBV29-1 and TRBJ1-2; D not certain. V was clipped by 3 bases and J by 3 bases, with 17 bases between them. Germline CDR1 reads SQVTM; CDR2 reads ANQGSEA. The CDR3 extends over 15 amino acids. The CDR3 sequence is CSVDAGLRWDYGYTF. The CDR3 DNA sequence: TGCAGCGTTGACGCTGGACTGAGATGGGACTATGGCTACACCTTC.

The V and J genes are TRBV11-2 and TRBJ1-1; a weak D match, TRBD1 (6 bases). CDR1 is SGHAT, CDR2 FQNNGV, per germline. Trimming took 7 bases from V and 2 from J, leaving 17 bases between them. This CDR3 contains 15 residues. CDR3 coding DNA: TGTGCCAGCAACGTCAGGGGCATCCCCAACACTGAAGCTTTCTTT. Protein product: CASNVRGIPNTEAFF.

The genes are TRBV7-3 and TRBJ2-1, with TRBD2 identical over 8 bases. V lost 5 bases, J lost 6 bases, and 15 bases stayed unmatched. CDR1 is SGHTA, CDR2 FQGTGA, per germline. The CDR3 has 17 residues. Here the CDR3 reads CASSPRGAGGPVNEQFF. The CDR3 region has the DNA TGTGCCAGCAGCCCGCGGGGTGCGGGGGGCCCCGTCAATGAGCAGTTCTTC.

The chain couples TRBV6-1 to TRBJ1-4; D is unclear. Trimming shortened V by 6 bases and J by 1 base, and 9 bases separated the two germline ends. The germline V gene encodes CDR1 MNHNS and CDR2 SASEGT. This CDR3 is built from 14 residues. The CDR3 DNA reads TGTGCCAGCAGCTCCCAGCGAACTAATGAAAAACTGTTTTTT. This translates into CASSSQRTNEKLFF.

The rearrangement uses TRBV4-3 and TRBJ2-7; D is ambiguous. With 1 base removed from V and 0 bases from J, the gap between germline ends came to 10 bases. The CDR3 is made up of 15 amino acids. Germline CDR1 reads LGHNA; CDR2 reads YSLEER. The CDR3 protein is CASSQGRGYSYEQYF. CDR3 nucleotides: TGCGCCAGCAGCCAAGGGCGAGGATACTCCTACGAGCAGTACTTC.

There are a few counts of this clone. The gene calls are TRBV7-6 and TRBJ2-2; D not certain. Germline V gene sequence: CDR1 SGHVS, CDR2 FNYEAQ. Deletions cut 6 bases from V and 1 base from J, with 6 bases between. This CDR3 is built from 13 residues. DNA of the CDR3: TGTGCCAGCAGACAATTGAACACCGGGGAGCTGTTTTTT. It encodes CASRQLNTGELFF.

The chain is built from TRBV4-2 and TRBJ2-7; no clear D. Germline V gene lookup returns CDR1 LGHNA and CDR2 YNFKEQ. CDR3 length equals 15 residues. Trimming shortened V by 4 bases and J by 0 bases, and 13 bases separated the two germline ends. The CDR3, as DNA: TGTGCCAGCAGCCTATCTAACAGACCCTCCTACGAGCAGTACTTC. Its protein product is CASSLSNRPSYEQYF.

This clone was picked up a small number of times. The chain employs TRBV5-1 and TRBJ1-1; a weak D match, TRBD1 (6 bases). The CDR3 runs 15 residues. Trimming took 2 bases from V and 2 from J, leaving 13 bases between them. Germline CDR1 SGHRS, CDR2 YFSETQ. The CDR3 DNA follows: TGCGCCAGCAGCTTATTTACAGGGACAAACACTGAAGCTTTCTTT. Its protein is CASSLFTGTNTEAFF.

This clone was recorded a few times. The rearrangement joins TRBV7-2 to TRBJ2-7, with TRBD2 identical over 11 bases. Germline V CDR1 and CDR2: SGHTA, FQGNSA. This CDR3 has 13 amino acids. V gave up 4 bases and J gave up 4 bases; unmatched junction bases: 0. The CDR3 here is CASSSSGGYEQYF. The CDR3 DNA reads TGTGCCAGCAGCTCTAGCGGGGGGTACGAGCAGTACTTC.

V gene TRBV29-1 combines with J gene TRBJ1-2, with 10 positions matching TRBD1. The CDR3 covers 12 residues. Germline CDR1 SQVTM, CDR2 ANQGSEA. Trimming cost V 4 bases and J 8 bases; bases outside gene matches: 4. The CDR3 protein is CSVGQGANGYTF. DNA for the CDR3: TGCAGCGTTGGACAGGGGGCTAACGGCTACACCTTC.

The rearrangement links TRBV4-1 to TRBJ1-4, with D maybe TRBD1 (5 bases). There are 16 residues in the CDR3. Trimming left V 3 bases short and J 0 bases short, with 11 bases between. Germline loops: CDR1 MGHRA, CDR2 YSYEKL. CDR3 DNA: TGCGCCAGCAGCCATCCTACCAGGGCAACTAATGAAAAACTGTTTTTT. Translation: CASSHPTRATNEKLFF.

This chain uses TRBV19 with TRBJ2-1; D may be TRBD2 (7 bases). This CDR3 contains 13 residues. Germline lookup yields CDR1 LNHDA and CDR2 SQIVND (reference sequence). V lost 5 bases to trimming and J lost 9 bases, with 14 bases between them. The CDR3 sequence: CASSGGGLFEQFF. As DNA, the CDR3 is TGTGCCAGTAGTGGGGGGGGGCTATTTGAGCAGTTCTTC.

This clone was seen a few times. The V and J genes are TRBV9 and TRBJ2-5; 7 bases fit TRBD2. CDR1 and CDR2 (germline): SGDLS, YYNGEE. The CDR3 is made up of 15 amino acids. Trimming cost V 0 bases and J 5 bases; bases outside gene matches: 7. The CDR3 loop is CASSVEGREGETQYF. The CDR3 DNA follows: TGTGCCAGCAGCGTAGAGGGCAGGGAGGGGGAGACCCAGTACTTC.

The V call is TRBV25-1, the J call TRBJ1-1; D might be TRBD1 (6 bases). This CDR3 region has 15 residues. The germline V gene has CDR1 MGHDK and CDR2 SYGVNS. Trimming pared 5 bases from V and 1 base from J, leaving 14 bases between. The CDR3 DNA sequence: TGTGCCAGCAGTCCCCCAAAGGGGGAGAACACTGAAGCTTTCTTT. Encoded protein: CASSPPKGENTEAFF.

The DNA for the CDR3 is TGTGCCAGCAGTGAACAGGTGAGGGCTCGGGCTTTCTTT. It encodes CASSEQVRARAFF. The V and J genes are TRBV6-1 and TRBJ1-1; D is unresolved. V was trimmed by 2 bases and J by 11 bases, leaving 15 bases between them. This CDR3 has 13 residues. Germline CDR1 MNHNS, CDR2 SASEGT.

The chain recombines TRBV6-1 with TRBJ1-2, with 7 bases aligning to TRBD1. CDR1 and CDR2 from the germline V gene are MNHNS and SASEGT. The V and J ends lost 11 bases and 3 bases, in that order; junction bases with no gene match: 3. The CDR3 covers 11 residues. This CDR3 reads CAAGTDYGYTF. The CDR3 DNA follows: TGTGCCGCGGGGACAGACTATGGCTACACCTTC.